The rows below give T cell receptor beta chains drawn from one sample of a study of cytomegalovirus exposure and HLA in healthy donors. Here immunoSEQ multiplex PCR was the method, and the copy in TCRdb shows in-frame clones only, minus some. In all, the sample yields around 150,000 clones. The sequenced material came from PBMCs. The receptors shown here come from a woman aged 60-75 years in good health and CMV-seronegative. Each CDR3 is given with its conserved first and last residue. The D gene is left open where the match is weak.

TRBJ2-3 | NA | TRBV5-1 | CASSRGEGSTDTQYF | TGCGCCAGCAGCCGGGGAGAGGGTAGCACAGATACGCAGTATTTT
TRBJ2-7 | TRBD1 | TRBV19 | CASTTTGTGFNEQYF | TGTGCCAGTACAACAACCGGGACAGGGTTTAACGAGCAGTACTTC
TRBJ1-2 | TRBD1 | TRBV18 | CASSLSDRVGGYTF | TGTGCCAGCTCACTTTCAGACAGGGTCGGTGGCTACACCTTC
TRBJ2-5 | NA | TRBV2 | CASSESLATQYF | TGTGCCAGCAGTGAAAGTCTAGCAACCCAGTACTTC
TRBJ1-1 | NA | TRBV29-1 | CSVEKQVNTEAFF | TGCAGCGTTGAGAAGCAAGTTAACACTGAAGCTTTCTTT
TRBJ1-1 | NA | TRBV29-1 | CSVPLRGTEAFF | TGCAGCGTCCCCCTGCGAGGGACTGAAGCTTTCTTT
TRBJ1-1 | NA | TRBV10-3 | CAISGTVVTEAFF | TGTGCCATCAGTGGGACAGTTGTCACTGAAGCTTTCTTT
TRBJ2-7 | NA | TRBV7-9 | CASSLGVTGYEQYF | TGTGCCAGCAGCTTAGGGGTGACAGGCTACGAGCAGTACTTC
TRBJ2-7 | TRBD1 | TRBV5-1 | CASSLRDRVYEQYF | TGCGCCAGCAGCTTAAGGGACAGGGTCTACGAGCAGTACTTC
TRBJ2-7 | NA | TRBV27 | CASSSLRDSTSYEQYF | TGTGCCAGCAGTTCGCTCCGGGACTCCACCTCCTACGAGCAGTACTTC
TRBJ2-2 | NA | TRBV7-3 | CASSLQGFGGELFF | TGTGCCAGCAGCTTACAGGGGTTTGGCGGGGAGCTGTTTTTT
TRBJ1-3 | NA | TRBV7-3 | CASSFTQQPLSGNTIYF | TGTGCCAGCAGCTTTACCCAACAGCCCCTCTCTGGAAACACCATATATTTT
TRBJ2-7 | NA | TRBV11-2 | CASSLAKNYEQYF | TGTGCCAGCAGCTTAGCCAAAAACTACGAGCAGTACTTC
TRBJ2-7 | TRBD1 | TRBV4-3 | CASSPSPGQFYEQYF | TGCGCCAGCAGCCCATCCCCGGGACAGTTCTACGAGCAGTACTTC
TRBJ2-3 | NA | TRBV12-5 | CASGLALLATDTQYF | TGTGCTAGTGGTTTGGCCCTTCTAGCGACTGATACGCAGTATTTT
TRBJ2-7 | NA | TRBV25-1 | CASAAGFGYEQYF | TGTGCCAGCGCGGCGGGCTTCGGCTACGAGCAGTACTTC
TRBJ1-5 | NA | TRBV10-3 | CATNTGDQPQHF | TGTGCCACCAATACAGGAGATCAGCCCCAGCATTTT
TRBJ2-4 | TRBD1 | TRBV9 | CASSVGTGTPNIQYF | TGTGCCAGCAGCGTAGGGACAGGGACGCCAAACATTCAGTACTTC
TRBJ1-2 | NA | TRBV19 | CASSIGAGYGYTF | TGTGCCAGTAGTATAGGTGCGGGCTATGGCTACACCTTC
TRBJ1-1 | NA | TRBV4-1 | CASSQEPRGNTEAFF | TGCGCCAGCAGCCAAGAGCCCCGGGGTAACACTGAAGCTTTCTTT
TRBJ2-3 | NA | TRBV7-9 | CASSPIEDTQYF | TGTGCCAGCAGTCCAATAGAGGATACGCAGTATTTT
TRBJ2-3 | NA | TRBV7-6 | CASSSYYGDTQYF | TGTGCCAGCAGCTCTTACTACGGGGATACGCAGTATTTT
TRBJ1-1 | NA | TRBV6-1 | CASSARGNTEAFF | TGTGCCAGCAGTGCCCGGGGGAACACTGAAGCTTTCTTT
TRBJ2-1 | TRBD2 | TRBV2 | CASSDRVSGGEQFF | TGTGCCAGCAGTGATAGGGTTAGCGGGGGAGAGCAGTTCTTC
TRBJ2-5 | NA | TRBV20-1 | CSARAKETQYF | TGCAGTGCTAGGGCCAAAGAGACCCAGTACTTC
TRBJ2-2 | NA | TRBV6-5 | CASSWRVSTGELFF | TGTGCCAGCAGTTGGAGGGTATCGACCGGGGAGCTGTTTTTT
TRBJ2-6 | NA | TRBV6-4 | CARQREIICGANVLTF | TGTGCCAGGCAGAGGGAGATAATCTGTGGGGCCAACGTCCTGACTTTC
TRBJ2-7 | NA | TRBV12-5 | CASGLLSPYEQYF | TGTGCTAGTGGTTTGTTGAGCCCTTACGAGCAGTACTTC
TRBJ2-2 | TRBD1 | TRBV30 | CAWSVGDRGNTGELFF | TGTGCCTGGAGTGTGGGGGACAGGGGGAACACCGGGGAGCTGTTTTTT
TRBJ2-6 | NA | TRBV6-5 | CASSYEASGANVLTF | TGTGCCAGCAGTTATGAGGCCTCTGGGGCCAACGTCCTGACTTTC
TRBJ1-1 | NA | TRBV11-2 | CASSPVRGGSTEAFF | TGTGCCAGCAGCCCCGTGAGGGGAGGGAGCACTGAAGCTTTCTTT
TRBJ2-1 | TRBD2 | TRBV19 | CASSLKTTSGRARDEQFF | TGTGCCAGTAGTCTGAAAACAACTAGCGGGAGGGCCCGGGATGAGCAGTTCTTC
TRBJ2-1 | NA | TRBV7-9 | CASSFQVGARSNEQFF | TGTGCCAGCAGCTTCCAAGTAGGGGCTCGGTCGAATGAGCAGTTCTTC
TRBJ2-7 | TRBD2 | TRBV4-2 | CASSQGRTSGESEQYF | TGTGCCAGCAGCCAAGGGCGGACTAGCGGGGAGAGCGAGCAGTACTTC
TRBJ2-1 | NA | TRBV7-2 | CASSRLRANEQFF | TGTGCCAGCAGCCGCTTGAGGGCCAATGAGCAGTTCTTC
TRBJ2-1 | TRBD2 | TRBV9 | CASSVARAGGYNEQFF | TGTGCCAGCAGCGTAGCTAGGGCGGGGGGCTACAATGAGCAGTTCTTC
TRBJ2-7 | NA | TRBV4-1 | CASSHTDSLSYEQYF | TGCGCCAGCAGCCATACGGACTCCCTCTCCTACGAGCAGTACTTC
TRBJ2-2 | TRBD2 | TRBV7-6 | CASSRLANTGELFF | TGTGCCAGCAGTCGACTAGCTAACACCGGGGAGCTGTTTTTT
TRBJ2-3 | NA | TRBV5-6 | CASSQGWISTDTQYF | TGTGCCAGCAGCCAGGGGTGGATCAGCACAGATACGCAGTATTTT
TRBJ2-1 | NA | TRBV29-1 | CSVESSSVGEQFF | TGCAGCGTTGAAAGCTCTAGCGTTGGTGAGCAGTTCTTC
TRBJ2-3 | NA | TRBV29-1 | CSSLGLAQYF | TGCAGCTCCTTGGGGCTTGCGCAGTATTTT
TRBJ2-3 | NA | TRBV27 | CASSLVYTDTQYF | TGTGCCAGCAGTTTAGTCTACACAGATACGCAGTATTTT
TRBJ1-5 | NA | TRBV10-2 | CASSESSFNQPQHF | TGCGCCAGCAGTGAGTCGTCGTTTAATCAGCCCCAGCATTTT
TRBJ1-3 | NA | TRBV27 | CASSPTGSGNTIYF | TGTGCCAGCAGTCCAACAGGGTCTGGAAACACCATATATTTT
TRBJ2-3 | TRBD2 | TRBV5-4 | CASSRGLAGTDTQYF | TGTGCCAGCAGCCGGGGACTAGCGGGGACAGATACGCAGTATTTT
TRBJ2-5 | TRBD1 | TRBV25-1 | CASSEDFTGGRETQYF | TGTGCCAGCAGTGAAGACTTTACAGGGGGCAGGGAGACCCAGTACTTC
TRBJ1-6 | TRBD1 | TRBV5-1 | CASSLATGGAYNSPLHF | TGCGCCAGCAGCTTGGCTACAGGGGGCGCGTATAATTCACCCCTCCACTTT
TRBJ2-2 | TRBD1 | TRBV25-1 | CASRGQGPFANTGELFF | TGTGCCAGCAGGGGACAGGGCCCTTTTGCGAACACCGGGGAGCTGTTTTTT
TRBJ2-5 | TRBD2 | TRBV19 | CASSPSGGDWETQYF | TGTGCCAGTAGCCCGAGCGGGGGGGATTGGGAGACCCAGTACTTC
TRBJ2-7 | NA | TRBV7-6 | CASSLYGGGEQYF | TGTGCCAGCAGCTTATATGGGGGAGGCGAGCAGTACTTC
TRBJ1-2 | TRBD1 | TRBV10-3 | CAISEGTGGYTF | TGTGCCATCAGTGAGGGGACAGGCGGCTACACCTTC
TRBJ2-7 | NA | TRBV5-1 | CASSFEVWEEQYF | TGCGCCAGCAGCTTCGAGGTTTGGGAGGAGCAGTACTTC
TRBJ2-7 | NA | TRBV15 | CATSRVGDREQYF | TGTGCCACCAGCAGAGTCGGTGATCGGGAGCAGTACTTC
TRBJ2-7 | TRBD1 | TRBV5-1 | CASSLGQAGDEQYF | TGCGCCAGCAGCCTAGGACAGGCAGGGGATGAGCAGTACTTC
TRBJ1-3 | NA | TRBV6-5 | CASSYASGTSGNTIYF | TGTGCCAGCAGTTACGCCTCAGGAACTTCTGGAAACACCATATATTTT
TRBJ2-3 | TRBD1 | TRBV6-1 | CASRLLEGATDTQYF | TGTGCCAGCAGGTTGCTTGAGGGGGCCACAGATACGCAGTATTTT
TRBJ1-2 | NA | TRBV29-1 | CSVGQVLNYGYTF | TGCAGCGTTGGGCAGGTCTTAAACTATGGCTACACCTTC
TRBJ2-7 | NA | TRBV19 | CASSAQGIGSYEQYF | TGTGCCAGTAGTGCTCAGGGGATTGGTTCCTACGAGCAGTACTTC
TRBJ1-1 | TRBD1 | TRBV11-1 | CASRPGTGRSGNTEAFF | TGTGCCAGCAGACCTGGGACAGGGCGCAGTGGGAACACTGAAGCTTTCTTT
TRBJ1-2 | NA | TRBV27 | CASRASGNYGYTF | TGTGCCAGCAGGGCATCGGGGAACTATGGCTACACCTTC